This is a list of T cell receptor beta chains from one sample in a study of T cells in localized non-small cell lung cancer. The method was immunoSEQ multiplex PCR; TCRdb's version includes in-frame clones alone and lacks a portion of them. The sample includes tens of thousands of clones, more than 75% of them seen just once. The sample in question was peripheral blood, obtained before any cancer treatment. These TCRs come from a woman aged 35-75 years with stage I squamous cell lung carcinoma. The CDR3 runs from the conserved cysteine through the conserved F or W. Each record gives: clone size, J gene, V gene, D gene, CDR3 protein, CDR3 DNA. A D gene is named only where the DNA matches it firmly. Expanded clones get a size class; other rows say once, few or many, or leave the size out.

>-|TRBJ1-1|TRBV5-1|-
CASSLAGGGNTEAFF
TGCGCCAGCAGCTTGGCCGGAGGGGGGAACACTGAAGCTTTCTTT
>-|TRBJ1-2|TRBV29-1|TRBD1
CSASGTGVAYGYTF
TGCAGCGCCTCCGGGACAGGGGTTGCCTATGGCTACACCTTC
>-|TRBJ2-7|TRBV5-8|TRBD1
CASSFLGQGYEQYF
TGTGCCAGCAGCTTCTTAGGACAGGGCTACGAGCAGTACTTC
>few|TRBJ1-2|TRBV16|-
CASSPSTTGYGYTF
TGTGCCAGCAGCCCTTCGACAACAGGCTATGGCTACACCTTC
>-|TRBJ1-1|TRBV18|TRBD1
CASSPGQGSNTEAFF
TGTGCCAGCTCACCGGGACAGGGCTCTAACACTGAAGCTTTCTTT
>-|TRBJ2-3|TRBV7-3|-
CASSLADQRTQYF
TGTGCCAGCAGCTTAGCGGACCAGCGGACGCAGTATTTT
>-|TRBJ1-4|TRBV19|TRBD1
CASSTPGQGTGEKLFF
TGTGCCAGTAGTACCCCGGGACAGGGGACAGGTGAAAAACTGTTTTTT
>-|TRBJ1-2|TRBV2|-
CASSDLWGDYGYTF
TGTGCCAGCAGTGACTTATGGGGTGACTATGGCTACACCTTC
>-|TRBJ1-5|TRBV13|-
CASSLGRWNQPQHF
TGTGCCAGCAGCTTAGGACGGTGGAATCAGCCCCAGCATTTT
>once|TRBJ2-5|TRBV7-9|-
CASSLDQTQYF
TGTGCCAGCAGCTTAGACCAGACCCAGTACTTC
>-|TRBJ2-7|TRBV7-8|-
CASEEGSSYEQYF
TGTGCCAGCGAGGAAGGTTCCTCCTACGAGCAGTACTTC
>-|TRBJ2-3|TRBV11-2|TRBD2
CASSFGGGSPDTQYF
TGTGCCAGCAGCTTCGGCGGGGGTAGCCCAGATACGCAGTATTTT
>once|TRBJ1-5|TRBV6-6|-
CASSRQASGEPQHF
TGTGCCAGCAGTCGGCAGGCTTCGGGGGAGCCCCAGCATTTT
>-|TRBJ1-1|TRBV29-1|TRBD1
CSVGPRQGGAFF
TGCAGCGTTGGCCCTCGACAGGGAGGAGCTTTCTTT
>-|TRBJ2-1|TRBV27|TRBD1
CASSTTGSNEQFF
TGTGCCAGCAGTACGACAGGGAGCAATGAGCAGTTCTTC
>-|TRBJ1-1|TRBV7-9|-
CASSPGTVRTEAFF
TGTGCCAGCAGCCCCGGGACGGTGAGGACTGAAGCTTTCTTT
>-|TRBJ2-7|TRBV14|-
CASSLMQGLEQYF
TGTGCCAGCAGCCTCATGCAGGGCCTCGAGCAGTACTTC
>once|TRBJ1-3|TRBV6-1|-
CASSEAQVGSGNTIYF
TGTGCCAGCAGTGAAGCGCAGGTGGGCTCTGGAAACACCATATATTTT
>-|TRBJ2-2|TRBV9|-
CASSFGTGNTGELFF
TGTGCCAGCAGCTTCGGGACGGGGAACACCGGGGAGCTGTTTTTT
>-|TRBJ2-3|TRBV5-4|TRBD2
CASSSAGGGTDTQYF
TGTGCCAGCAGCTCAGCGGGGGGCGGCACAGATACGCAGTATTTT
>-|TRBJ2-6|TRBV2|TRBD1
CASSRDRVSGANVLTF
TGTGCCAGCAGCAGGGACAGGGTGTCGGGGGCCAACGTCCTGACTTTC
>-|TRBJ1-1|TRBV6-5|-
CASSPSFNGGFEAFF
TGTGCCAGCAGCCCGAGCTTTAATGGGGGCTTTGAAGCTTTCTTT
>-|TRBJ1-1|TRBV19|TRBD1
CASSSTGGWDTEAFF
TGTGCCAGTAGTTCCACAGGGGGATGGGACACTGAAGCTTTCTTT
>-|TRBJ1-1|TRBV18|TRBD1
CASSWSRGLGNTEAFF
TGTGCCAGCTCATGGAGCAGGGGGCTTGGGAACACTGAAGCTTTCTTT
>-|TRBJ1-3|TRBV7-8|-
CASSPLVSGNTIYF
TGTGCCAGCAGCCCCTTAGTCTCTGGAAACACCATATATTTT
>-|TRBJ1-1|TRBV6-6|TRBD1
CASSYRDRRTEAFF
TGTGCCAGCAGTTACCGGGACAGGAGGACTGAAGCTTTCTTT
>-|TRBJ2-7|TRBV9|TRBD2
CASSPRSGGAYEQYF
TGTGCCAGCAGCCCTAGAAGTGGGGGGGCCTACGAGCAGTACTTC
>-|TRBJ1-1|TRBV9|-
CASSVATGKGNTEAFF
TGTGCCAGCAGCGTAGCTACAGGGAAAGGGAACACTGAAGCTTTCTTT
>-|TRBJ1-1|TRBV6-5|TRBD1
CASSRQGARVTEAFF
TGTGCCAGCAGTCGACAGGGGGCGCGGGTCACTGAAGCTTTCTTT
>-|TRBJ1-5|TRBV5-1|-
CASSSEGFSNQPQHF
TGCGCCAGCAGCTCGGAAGGGTTCAGCAATCAGCCCCAGCATTTT
>-|TRBJ2-3|TRBV19|-
CASSVRASTDTQYF
TGTGCCAGTAGTGTGCGGGCAAGCACAGATACGCAGTATTTT
>-|TRBJ2-5|TRBV6-5|-
CASMPGGAAKTQYF
TGTGCCAGCATGCCCGGTGGGGCAGCGAAGACCCAGTACTTC
>-|TRBJ2-7|TRBV6-1|TRBD2
CASLGLALHKQYF
TGTGCCAGCCTGGGACTAGCGCTCCACAAGCAGTACTTC
>-|TRBJ2-1|TRBV30|-
CAFIGPNEQFF
TGTGCCTTCATCGGGCCCAATGAGCAGTTCTTC
>few|TRBJ1-1|TRBV28|-
CASRMNTEAFF
TGTGCCAGCCGTATGAACACTGAAGCTTTCTTT
>-|TRBJ1-1|TRBV7-3|-
CASSLTGEGTNTEAFF
TGTGCCAGCAGCTTAACGGGCGAGGGAACGAACACTGAAGCTTTCTTT
>-|TRBJ1-4|TRBV6-1|-
CASRFGTTGEKLFF
TGTGCCAGCAGATTCGGGACCACGGGCGAAAAACTGTTTTTT
>-|TRBJ1-6|TRBV28|-
CAGGIYNSPLHF
TGTGCCGGGGGGATCTATAATTCACCCCTCCACTTT
>-|TRBJ1-1|TRBV6-1|-
CASSQGGMNTEAFF
TGTGCCAGCAGTCAAGGGGGTATGAACACTGAAGCTTTCTTT
>-|TRBJ1-2|TRBV5-6|-
CASSLKGQGSLPGGGYTF
TGTGCCAGCAGCTTGAAGGGGCAGGGAAGTCTCCCTGGCGGTGGCTACACCTTC
>-|TRBJ2-7|TRBV2|-
CASSKTTEIPYEQYF
TGTGCCAGCAGTAAGACGACCGAAATCCCCTACGAGCAGTACTTC